This T cell receptor beta chain appears in the sequencing data of a study of cytomegalovirus exposure and HLA in healthy donors. Study-wide results and limits: The authors enumerated some 170 TCR beta chains as linked to cytomegalovirus.

Profiling relied on immunoSEQ multiplex PCR, and the TCRdb table lists in-frame clones only, not all of them. The table lists approximately 260,000 clones, 65% to 90% of them singletons. To note about this clone: The antigen is unknown.

In germline, CDR1 is SGHAT, CDR2 FQNNGV. There are 18 residues in the CDR3. V was clipped by 1 base and J by 0 bases, with 18 bases between them. The approximately 130-subject validation cohort, separate from the approximately 670-subject first cohort, included the donors. J is TRBJ1-1 and V is TRBV11-2; D remains ambiguous. Material: PBMCs. This TCR was sampled from a woman aged 18-29 years in good health and CMV-seronegative. CDR3 nucleotides: TGTGCCAGCAGCTTAGGTGGTAAGCGGTTAAGTCTGAACACTGAAGCTTTCTTT. This codes for CASSLGGKRLSLNTEAFF.